This TCR beta chain was captured in a study of neoadjuvant anti-PD-1 for oral cavity cancer. Across the whole study: Nivolumab at 3 mg/kg was mostly given biweekly, three to four doses, pre-surgery. Non-progressing patients received a fourth nivolumab dose near day 43, then surgery on days 50-56.

Study-level results: Only a few patients per response group were TCR-analyzed; validation needed.

CDR1 SGHRS and CDR2 YFSETQ come from the germline V gene. V lost 5 bases and J 3 bases, leaving 14 bases between the germline ends. The CDR3 totals 14 residues. The method was immunoSEQ multiplex PCR; TCRdb's version includes in-frame clones alone and lacks a portion of them. The sample yields approximately 13,000 clones, around two thirds seen once. On this clone itself: Its antigen remains unidentified.

Stage II-IVA oral cavity squamous cell carcinoma was new and untreated by systemic or radiation therapy. The input for sequencing was PBMCs, taken before nivolumab (anti-PD-1) treatment. The sequence derives from a person aged 35-79 years with oral cavity squamous cell carcinoma. This rearrangement joins TRBV5-1 to TRBJ1-1; TRBD1 might be the D (5 bases). DNA for the CDR3: TGCGCCAGCAGACCGGACACGGCCTACACTGAAGCTTTCTTT. Its protein product is CASRPDTAYTEAFF.